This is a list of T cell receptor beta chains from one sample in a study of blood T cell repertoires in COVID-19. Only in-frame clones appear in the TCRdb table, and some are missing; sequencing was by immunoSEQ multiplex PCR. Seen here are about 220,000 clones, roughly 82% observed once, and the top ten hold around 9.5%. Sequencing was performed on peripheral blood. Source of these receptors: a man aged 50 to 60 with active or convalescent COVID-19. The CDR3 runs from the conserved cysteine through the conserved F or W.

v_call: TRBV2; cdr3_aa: CASGTGILQPQHF
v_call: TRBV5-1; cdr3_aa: CASSLGGTGENIQYF
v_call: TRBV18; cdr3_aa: CASSPGTGLEQFF
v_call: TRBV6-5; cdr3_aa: CASISLAGWYNEQFF
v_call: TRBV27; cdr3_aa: CASSPGTGGTEQYF
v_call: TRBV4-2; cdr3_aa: CASSQGGNEQFF
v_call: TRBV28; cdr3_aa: CASSDLRGKADTQYF
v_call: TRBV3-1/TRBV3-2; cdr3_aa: CASSQQGAGNGYTF
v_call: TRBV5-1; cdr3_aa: CASSHGQGTGDTQYF
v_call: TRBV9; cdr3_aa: CASSPANHLGPSSYEQYF
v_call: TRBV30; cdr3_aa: CAWRYRPLRPNTEAFF
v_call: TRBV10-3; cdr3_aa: CAMGRDSNQPQHF
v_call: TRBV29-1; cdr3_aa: CSVPGWSYGYTF
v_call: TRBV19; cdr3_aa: CASSIDRVGNQPQHF
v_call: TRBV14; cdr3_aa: CASSPGQGNTQYF
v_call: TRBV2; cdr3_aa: CASTNERQLSYNEQFF